This entry features one T cell receptor beta chain sequence. The data were obtained in a study of blood T cell repertoires in COVID-19. Study information: Collection of acute and convalescent COVID-19 samples took place in the United States, Italy and Spain. From T cells, B-cell-depleted T cells, or PBMCs came the material, which was cDNA or gDNA.

This CDR3 is 15 amino acids long. Germline V CDR1 and CDR2: MNHEY, SVGAGI. V lost 2 bases to trimming and J lost 8 bases, with 16 bases between them. TCRdb's copy holds only in-frame clones and misses some; the assay was immunoSEQ multiplex PCR. The sample records some 88,000 clones, about 90% being singletons. What was sequenced was peripheral blood. The clonotype comes from a human donor with active COVID-19. The donor label of this sample is uncertain. The chain uses TRBV6-5 and TRBJ2-4, with D unclear. The DNA of the CDR3 is TGTGCCAGCAGTTACAGCCCCCACAGTAGTGACATTCAGTACTTC. Its translation is CASSYSPHSSDIQYF.